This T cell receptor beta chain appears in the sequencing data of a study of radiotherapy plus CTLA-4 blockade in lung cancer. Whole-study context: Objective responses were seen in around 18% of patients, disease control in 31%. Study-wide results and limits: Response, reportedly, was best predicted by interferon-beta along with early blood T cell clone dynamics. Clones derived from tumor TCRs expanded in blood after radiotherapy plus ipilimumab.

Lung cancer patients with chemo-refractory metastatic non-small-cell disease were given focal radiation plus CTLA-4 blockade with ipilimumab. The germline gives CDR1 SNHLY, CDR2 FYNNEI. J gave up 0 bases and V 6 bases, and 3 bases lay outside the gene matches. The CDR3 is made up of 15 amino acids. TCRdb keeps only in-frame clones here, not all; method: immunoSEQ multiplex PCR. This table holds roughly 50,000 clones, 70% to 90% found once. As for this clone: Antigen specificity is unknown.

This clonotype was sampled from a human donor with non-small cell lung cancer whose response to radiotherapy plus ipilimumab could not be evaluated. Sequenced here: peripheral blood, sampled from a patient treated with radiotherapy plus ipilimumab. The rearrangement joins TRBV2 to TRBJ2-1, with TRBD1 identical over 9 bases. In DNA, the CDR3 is TGTGCCAGCAGGGTGGACAGGGGCTCCTACAATGAGCAGTTCTTC. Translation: CASRVDRGSYNEQFF.